A single TCR beta chain is shown here with its context. Its matching antigen is unknown. The sample originates from a study of T cells after yellow fever vaccination. Study-level findings and limits: A weaker secondary response peaked on day 5, the primary on day 15. Contaminants from the bulk population, in the form of abundant clonotypes, could be found in FACS-sorted repertoires.

This CDR3 has 15 amino acids. The ends lost 5 bases at V and 6 bases at J; junction bases unmatched: 12. The V gene's germline CDR1 is ENHRY and CDR2 SYGVKD. Template switching with 5'RACE generated the TCR cDNA and added a universal primer site and UMIs. MiXCR was run by TCRdb on the 5' RACE reads, yielding one entry per CDR3 protein. The data hold 610,000 or so distinct CDR3 sequences, with approximately 13% observed a single time. The material sequenced was PBMCs, taken on the day of the yellow fever booster vaccination. This receptor was obtained from a young man who received the YFV17D yellow fever vaccine. The chain has TRBV10-3 and TRBJ1-2; 7 bases align to TRBD1. This CDR3 is CAISSGRDSLDGYTF. CDR3 in DNA: TGTGCCATCAGTTCTGGCCGGGACAGCCTCGATGGCTACACCTTC.